This TCR beta chain was identified in a study of cytomegalovirus exposure and HLA in healthy donors. The V gene end was trimmed by 4 bases and the J gene end by 4 bases; junction bases not matched to a gene: 4. This CDR3 contains 14 residues. Germline V gene data show CDR1 as LGHNA and CDR2 as YSLEER. Both 60 Vbeta primers and 13 Jbeta primers went into the PCR. TCRdb keeps only in-frame clones here, not all; method: immunoSEQ multiplex PCR. The sample holds approximately 100,000 clones, around 75% seen once. In this sample, this clone turned up once. This TCR derives from a woman in her late teens or twenties in good health and CMV-seropositive. V is TRBV4-3 and J is TRBJ2-1, with 7 bases fitting TRBD1. Sequencing was performed on PBMCs. The CDR3 coding sequence is TGCGCCAGCAGCCCCAAGACAGGGTACAATGAGCAGTTCTTC. It is translated as CASSPKTGYNEQFF.